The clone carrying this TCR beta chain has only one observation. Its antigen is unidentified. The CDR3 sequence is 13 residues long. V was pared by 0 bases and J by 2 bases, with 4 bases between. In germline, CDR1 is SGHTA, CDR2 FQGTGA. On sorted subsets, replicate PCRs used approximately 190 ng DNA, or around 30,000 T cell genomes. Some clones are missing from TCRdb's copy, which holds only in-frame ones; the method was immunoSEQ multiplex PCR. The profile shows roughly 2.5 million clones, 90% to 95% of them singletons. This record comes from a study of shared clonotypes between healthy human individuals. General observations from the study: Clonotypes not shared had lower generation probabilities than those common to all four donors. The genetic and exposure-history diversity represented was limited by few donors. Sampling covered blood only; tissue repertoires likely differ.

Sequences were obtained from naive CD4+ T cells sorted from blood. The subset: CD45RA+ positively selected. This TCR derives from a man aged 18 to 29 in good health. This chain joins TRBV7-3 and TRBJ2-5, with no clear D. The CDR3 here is CASSLTQQETQYF. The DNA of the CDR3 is TGTGCCAGCAGCTTAACGCAGCAAGAGACCCAGTACTTC.